This T cell receptor (beta chain) was sequenced during a study of Graves' ophthalmopathy and Graves' hyperthyroidism. This clonotype was seen repeatedly, ten times or more. The study amplified TCR beta CDR3 regions using RNA transcripts. After a first-round RT-PCR with HTBI primers, a second-round multiplex PCR was run. TCRdb recomputed calls from the multiplex PCR reads with MiXCR, one row per CDR3 protein. The table has approximately 480,000 distinct CDR3 sequences, approximately 15% seen once. CDR1 and CDR2 (germline): MNHEY, SMNVEV (reference sequence). Unmatched junction bases numbered 8, after V lost 6 bases and J lost 7 bases. The CDR3 totals 14 residues.

Sequencing was done on a sample of blood. This TCR came from a woman aged 30 to 39 with Graves' ophthalmopathy. V gene TRBV27 combines with J gene TRBJ2-7; TRBD1 matches at 11 bases. This CDR3 reads CASRSGTGGWEQYF. The CDR3, as DNA: TGTGCCAGCAGATCCGGGACAGGGGGTTGGGAGCAGTACTTC.